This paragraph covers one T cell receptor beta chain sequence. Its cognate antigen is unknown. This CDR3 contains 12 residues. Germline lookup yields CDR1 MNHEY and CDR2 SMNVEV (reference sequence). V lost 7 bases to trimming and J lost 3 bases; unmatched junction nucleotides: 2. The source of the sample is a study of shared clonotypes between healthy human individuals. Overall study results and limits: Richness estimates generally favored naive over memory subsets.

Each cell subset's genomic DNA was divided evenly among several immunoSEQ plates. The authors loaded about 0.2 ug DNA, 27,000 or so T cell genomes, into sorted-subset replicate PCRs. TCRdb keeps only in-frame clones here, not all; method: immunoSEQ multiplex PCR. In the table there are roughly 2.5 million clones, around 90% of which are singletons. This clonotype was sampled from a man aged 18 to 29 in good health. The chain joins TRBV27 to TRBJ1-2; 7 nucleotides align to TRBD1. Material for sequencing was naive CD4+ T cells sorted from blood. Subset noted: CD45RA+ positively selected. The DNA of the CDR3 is TGTGCCAGCAAAGGACAGGACTATGGCTACACCTTC. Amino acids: CASKGQDYGYTF.